Sequencing of this TCR beta chain was carried out in a study of cytomegalovirus exposure and HLA in healthy donors (dated by TCRdb to the late 2010s). General notes on the study: An earlier analysis of several hundred of the donors reported approximately 270 Gb of sequence data and around 120 million unique TCR beta sequences from about 200 million T cells. The number of typed donors differed by locus: roughly 629-630 for A, B, C, DRB1 and DQB1; 500 to 550 for DQA1; 606 for DPA1; and about 470 for DPB1. Alongside the repertoire data, information on donor age, sex, ethnicity and CMV serostatus was compiled. The study aimed to test whether cataloging public T cell receptors could reveal signatures of past pathogen exposure. Both class I and class II loci were covered by HLA typing, at four-digit resolution. Rather than using new phenotypic data, the later analysis identified candidate immune exposures from TCR beta sequences and from how often those sequences occurred across donors. Every discovery cohort repertoire had been produced on one sequencing platform. Across 398 genotyped donors of the cohort, an average of approximately 220,000 unique TCR beta nucleotide sequences per donor were sequenced, and roughly 17% of those sequences were non-productive. Besides the first cohort of 550 to 750 subjects, a separate validation cohort made up of 90 to 150 different subjects was used. In a later analysis, previously published TCR beta repertoires from several hundred donors were re-analyzed and high-resolution HLA genotyping was added so that TCR occurrence patterns could be studied. Four or five DR-DQ haplotypes were handled as single units for association and clustering because linkage in the cohort was strong. Of the 300 to 500 genotyped donors, over 80% were placed in the genetic ancestry cluster associated with self-reported Caucasian donors. An early release covering over 500 HLA-typed donors comprised about 300 gigabases of sequencing data and around 86 million unique TCR sequences. Using immunosequencing, the study profiled T cell repertoires from about 650 subjects and related those repertoires to cytomegalovirus serostatus. A later genetic analysis took genome-wide SNP genotypes for about three fifths of the 666 donors and used that subset as a discovery cohort. An earlier analysis of fewer than 700 of the donors applied high-throughput TCR beta sequencing to assess whether each TCR beta V gene segment acted as functional or pseudogenic. The study combined high-throughput TCR immunosequencing, statistical association of individual TCRs with disease status, and machine learning to predict cytomegalovirus infection status. Findings and caveats that apply to the study as a whole: When HLA alleles, especially DR and DQ, strongly co-occurred, TCR associations were difficult to assign to individual alleles. Broadly in line with IMGT annotations, most TCR beta V segments showed up in productive rearrangements about 87% or about 30% of the time in an earlier analysis of approximately 640 of the donors. A further reported finding was that TCR beta sequences accurately predicted the HLA-A and HLA-B alleles for most subjects in the first cohort. In a later analysis, most CMV-associated TCR beta chains were found to appear HLA-restricted, with HLA associations seemingly driven largely by CMV exposure. According to a later analysis, parvovirus B19, influenza, CMV and Epstein-Barr virus appeared linked to several top co-occurrence clusters. In a later analysis, the rate of TCR association differed among HLA loci, with DRB1 alleles having the most associated TCRs and HLA-C alleles having the fewest. A group of highly shared sequence variants was considered likely to be a technical artifact of the sequencing pipeline. The classifier was reported to diagnose cytomegalovirus status with high specificity and sensitivity in both the original cohort and the validation cohort. Linkage disequilibrium might explain the correlated functional status among segregating V segments, but an unknown experimental factor could not be excluded. Across donors, most TCR sequences were observed very rarely, whereas some public TCRs were present in many individuals. In a later analysis, about 17,000 TCR beta sequences were associated with specific HLA alleles at a false discovery rate of 0.05. CMV serostatus was the only immune exposure information available for the cohort. Because HLA typing was unavailable for some donors at each locus, only the typed subset was used in association tests. Because the 87-base-pair reads could not distinguish some IMGT-functional V segments, including TRBV6-2 and TRBV6-3, those segments were excluded. The study gave a list of roughly 150 TCR beta chains associated with cytomegalovirus. In a later analysis, HLA-associated TCR beta chains were found to be more clonally expanded and to have lower generation probabilities than equally common non-associated chains. In a later genetic analysis, a missense DCLRE1C variant was associated with V-gene and J-gene trimming of TCR beta chains, and the association was replicated in an independent cohort. The authors suggested that the approach could potentially be extended to other disease states and immunological phenotypes. Roughly uniform sequencing depth across donors was assumed in presence/absence analyses, although this assumption may not hold. In vitro tests confirmed that a few of the cytomegalovirus-associated TCR beta chains recognize cytomegalovirus antigens. Because counts were too low, about 18 rarely observed V segments, including chromosome 9 orphons, were excluded from the earlier analysis of several hundred of the donors. The cohort was sequenced for TCR beta chains only, and without alpha or paired-chain data the features that could be detected were limited. According to a later genetic analysis, donors in an Asian-associated ancestry cluster had fewer N-insertions in productive TCRs than the roughly 660-donor mean.

As for this clone: The antigen it binds to is not known. An end of the junction does not agree with germline; a read error may underlie this.

The germline V gene gives CDR1 as SGHTA and CDR2 as FQGTGA. From cysteine to phenylalanine, the CDR3 is 15 amino acids long. The kept DNA is CDR3 alone, 45 bases in frame from the first base. The library was prepared using the immunoSEQ multiplex PCR assay. For the multiplex PCR, a mixture combining 60 forward primers for TCR Vbeta segments and 13 reverse primers for TCR Jbeta segments was used. A multiplex PCR assay on genomic DNA amplified the CDR3 region of rearranged TCR beta genes. On the Illumina HiSeq System, the amplified TCR beta libraries were sequenced as 87-base-pair reads. On the study's bioinformatics: A later analysis tallied 75 million to 85 million unique TCR beta chains across the approximately 670 repertoires, and around 10 million of those chains were shared by two or more donors. Raw reads were error-corrected and collapsed into unique sequences with a nearest-neighbor algorithm that merged closely related sequences to remove PCR and sequencing errors. To assign V, D and J gene segments, CDR3 sequences were aligned to IMGT reference sequences. For a sequence to be retained, a match of at least six nucleotides to both a V gene segment and a J gene segment was required. A rearrangement was called productive if the CDR3 had no stop codons and remained in frame with V and J, and every other rearrangement was called non-productive. Following IMGT convention, CDR3 was defined as the stretch from the second conserved V-encoded cysteine to the conserved J-encoded phenylalanine. The earlier analysis of a few hundred of the donors excluded sequences that lacked an unambiguous match to a single V gene segment. In an earlier analysis of about 590 of the donors, a V segment was called functional when productive rearrangements were above 56.7%, and segregating when the standard deviation between donors exceeded 5%. A statistical classification framework was built to diagnose cytomegalovirus status from the catalog of TCR beta chain sequences. In a later analysis, TCR nucleotide sequences were compared against IMGT/GENE-DB human TR gene sequences so that V and J genes could be assigned. The TCRdist pipeline was used in a later analysis to assign CDR3 sequences and most-parsimonious VDJ recombination scenarios. In a later analysis, each TCR beta chain was defined by its CDR3 amino acid sequence together with its V-gene family, and reads without a unique V-gene family were excluded. A later analysis removed 550 to 650 highly shared, low-generation-probability nucleotide sequences to deal with suspected cross-contamination and a sequencing artifact. In a later analysis, a clonal expansion index was calculated for each public chain from normalized within-repertoire ranks of inferred template counts. In a later analysis, generation probabilities were computed using a VDJ recombination model fitted to out-of-frame rearrangements, and the results were checked against IGoR. Hypergeometric tests were used in a later analysis to score TCR-TCR, TCR-HLA and TCR-CMV co-occurrence, with a repertoire-size bias correction applied to the TCR pairs. To estimate false discovery rates, a later analysis permuted the HLA or CMV assignments 20 times. In a later analysis, co-occurring TCRs were grouped using DBSCAN, and TCRdist sequence similarity was added for clustering within HLA-allele-positive subsets. Co-occurrence clustering excluded repertoires with fewer than 30,000 or more than 120,000 public chains, plus five with anomalous nucleotide sharing. The table comes from immuneACCESS by way of TCRdb, which keeps in-frame sequences with V and J called. Part of the clones is missing from these tables; in studies checked, under half for an unresolved V gene and the rest for unknown reasons. V, J and clone size are those of that table, while D and trimming were read from the DNA. The sample profile shows around 94,000 clones; around 78% of them were found once. The top ten clones comprise about 4.5% of the sample.

The cohort consisted of 650 to 700 healthy bone marrow donors. At the time of sampling, all cohort members were nominally healthy, though unrecorded immune exposures were likely present. The donor tested CMV seropositive, placing the donor among the roughly 300 seropositive members of the cohort. A peripheral blood sample was collected from each donor, and TCR beta sequencing was performed on peripheral blood mononuclear cells. Genomic DNA extraction from the blood cell samples was performed with the Qiagen DNeasy Blood Extraction Kit. The source of this sequence is a woman aged 40 to 50 in good health and CMV-seropositive. The specimen sequenced was PBMCs. The chain is made from TRBV7-3 and TRBJ2-7; matching of 7 bases hints at TRBD1 as the D gene. The CDR3 loop reads CASNLYPGGSYEQYF. Read as DNA, the sequence is TGTGCCAGCAACTTATACCCAGGGGGGTCCTACGAGCAGTACTTC.